A selection of T cell receptor beta chains follows, all from one sample in a study of Ad26.COV2.S vaccination and SARS-CoV-2 variants. Profiling relied on immunoSEQ multiplex PCR, and the TCRdb table lists in-frame clones only, not all of them. The sample has around 300,000 clones; 90% are singletons. This specimen consisted of peripheral blood, obtained in a trial of Ad26.COV2.S vaccine versus placebo. The source is a person between 18 and 60 years old who received the Ad26.COV2.S COVID-19 vaccine or a placebo. Each CDR3 is given with its conserved first and last residue. The D gene is left open where the match is weak. Clone size is stated in some rows and not others, as once, few, many or a class when expanded.

v_gene,d_gene,j_gene,abundance,CDR3aa,CDR3nt
TRBV7-2,TRBD1,TRBJ1-1,-,CASSPSGTETSTEAFF,TGTGCCAGCAGCCCCTCCGGGACAGAAACTAGCACTGAAGCTTTCTTT
TRBV30,-,TRBJ1-5,-,CAWSVLSPGINQPQHF,TGTGCCTGGAGTGTTCTTTCACCAGGGATAAATCAGCCCCAGCATTTT
TRBV7-9,-,TRBJ1-3,-,CASSSPFNSGNTIYF,TGTGCCAGCAGCTCGCCGTTCAACTCTGGAAACACCATATATTTT
TRBV3-1/TRBV3-2,-,TRBJ1-1,-,CASSQSAVQRGEAFF,TGTGCCAGCAGCCAATCCGCCGTTCAACGGGGTGAAGCTTTCTTT
TRBV7-6,TRBD2,TRBJ2-3,once,CASRLAGGDTQYF,TGTGCCAGCAGACTCGCGGGGGGGGATACGCAGTATTTT
TRBV7-9,-,TRBJ2-4,-,CASSSSGEVLGFKNIQYF,TGTGCCAGCAGCTCGTCAGGGGAGGTCCTTGGGTTTAAAAACATTCAGTACTTC
TRBV28,-,TRBJ1-3,-,CASSFPGGRGNTIYF,TGTGCCAGCAGTTTTCCGGGGGGACGTGGAAACACCATATATTTT
TRBV25-1,-,TRBJ1-4,-,CASSLSSVANEKLFF,TGTGCCAGCAGTCTATCGTCGGTAGCTAATGAAAAACTGTTTTTT
TRBV9,-,TRBJ2-1,-,CASSVVSGSNNEQFF,TGTGCCAGCAGCGTAGTGAGTGGGAGTAACAATGAGCAGTTCTTC
TRBV29-1,-,TRBJ1-1,-,CSVALQVNPEAFF,TGCAGCGTTGCCCTACAGGTAAATCCTGAAGCTTTCTTT
TRBV13,TRBD1,TRBJ2-6,-,CASSLGTGSGANVLTF,TGTGCCAGCAGCCTCGGGACAGGGTCTGGGGCCAACGTCCTGACTTTC
TRBV4-3,-,TRBJ1-1,-,CASSQDQLNTEAFF,TGCGCCAGCAGCCAAGATCAGTTGAACACTGAAGCTTTCTTT
TRBV6-4,-,TRBJ2-1,-,CASSDQASSYNEQFF,TGTGCCAGCAGTGACCAGGCAAGCTCCTACAATGAGCAGTTCTTC
TRBV15,TRBD1,TRBJ1-2,-,CATSRGFTGDNGYTF,TGTGCCACCAGCAGAGGATTTACAGGGGATAATGGCTACACCTTC
TRBV5-1,TRBD2,TRBJ2-1,-,CASSTELAGGDEQFF,TGCGCCAGCAGCACGGAACTAGCGGGAGGAGATGAGCAGTTCTTC
TRBV4-2,-,TRBJ2-1,-,CASSQVLFMANEQFF,TGTGCCAGCAGCCAAGTACTATTTATGGCCAATGAGCAGTTCTTC
TRBV4-2,TRBD1,TRBJ2-3,-,CASSQGDRETDTQYF,TGTGCCAGCAGCCAAGGGGACAGGGAAACAGATACGCAGTATTTT
TRBV7-2,TRBD1,TRBJ2-7,few,CASSLNRGSYEQYF,TGTGCCAGCAGCTTAAACAGGGGGTCCTACGAGCAGTACTTC
TRBV5-4,-,TRBJ1-3,-,CASSSDSHSGNTIYF,TGTGCCAGCAGCTCGGACAGCCACTCTGGAAACACCATATATTTT
TRBV5-1,-,TRBJ2-1,-,CASSLLGWDMENEQFF,TGCGCCAGCAGCCTTCTGGGGTGGGACATGGAGAATGAGCAGTTCTTC
TRBV19,TRBD1,TRBJ1-2,once,CASRDRGLWGYTF,TGTGCCAGTAGAGACAGGGGGCTTTGGGGCTACACCTTC
TRBV6-6,-,TRBJ1-1,-,CASSYHQGIGTTEAFF,TGTGCCAGCAGTTACCATCAGGGTATTGGGACGACTGAAGCTTTCTTT
TRBV5-1,TRBD1,TRBJ1-1,-,CASSSLGQGGVNTEAFF,TGCGCCAGCAGCTCCCTCGGGCAGGGGGGTGTTAACACTGAAGCTTTCTTT
TRBV4-3,-,TRBJ1-1,-,CASSQDLGGEAFF,TGCGCCAGCAGCCAAGATCTAGGAGGGGAAGCTTTCTTT
TRBV30,-,TRBJ1-5,-,CAWSVLRGSGQPQHF,TGTGCCTGGAGTGTACTTAGGGGCTCGGGACAGCCCCAGCATTTT
TRBV6-5,-,TRBJ2-7,-,CASSLRAGPSYEQYF,TGTGCCAGCAGTTTGCGAGCAGGGCCTTCCTACGAGCAGTACTTC
TRBV19,-,TRBJ1-1,-,CASSGSSDSTEAFF,TGTGCCAGTAGTGGGTCCTCAGACAGCACTGAAGCTTTCTTT
TRBV3-1/TRBV3-2,-,TRBJ1-5,once,CASSQQGNQPQHF,TGTGCCAGCAGCCAGCAGGGAAATCAGCCCCAGCATTTT
TRBV18,-,TRBJ2-7,-,CASSASVLREQYF,TGTGCCAGCTCTGCAAGCGTTCTGCGGGAGCAGTACTTC
TRBV29-1,TRBD1,TRBJ2-7,-,CSVQTGIGFGYEQYF,TGCAGCGTACAGACAGGGATAGGGTTCGGCTACGAGCAGTACTTC
TRBV18,-,TRBJ1-5,few,CASSPGEGNQPQHF,TGTGCCAGCTCACCAGGTGAAGGCAATCAGCCCCAGCATTTT
TRBV1,-,TRBJ2-1,-,CTTAPIAGGDYNEQFF,TGCACCACCGCCCCCATAGCGGGAGGGGACTACAATGAGCAGTTCTTC
TRBV19,-,TRBJ1-1,-,CASSIRPNSEAFF,TGTGCCAGTAGTATCCGGCCAAATAGTGAAGCTTTCTTT
TRBV24-1,-,TRBJ2-1,-,CATSDGSDFYNEQFF,TGTGCCACCAGTGATGGATCGGACTTCTACAATGAGCAGTTCTTC
TRBV11-2,-,TRBJ2-3,-,CASSLSQGGYTDTQYF,TGTGCCAGCAGCTTATCCCAGGGGGGGTACACAGATACGCAGTATTTT
TRBV29-1,TRBD1,TRBJ1-1,-,CSVTGVLNTEAFF,TGCAGCGTGACAGGGGTCCTGAACACTGAAGCTTTCTTT
TRBV19,-,TRBJ2-7,-,CASSSPGQASSYEQYF,TGTGCCAGTAGTTCCCCAGGGCAGGCGAGCTCCTACGAGCAGTACTTC
TRBV5-6,-,TRBJ2-5,-,CASSRTAGETQYF,TGTGCCAGCAGCCGGACAGCGGGGGAGACCCAGTACTTC
TRBV3-1/TRBV3-2,TRBD1,TRBJ1-1,-,CASSQTGHRNTEAFF,TGTGCCAGCAGCCAGACAGGGCATCGTAACACTGAAGCTTTCTTT
TRBV19,-,TRBJ2-2,-,CASSIRVNTGELFF,TGTGCCAGTAGTATCAGAGTAAACACCGGGGAGCTGTTTTTT
TRBV7-9,-,TRBJ1-5,-,CASSFRGNQPQHF,TGTGCCAGCAGCTTTAGGGGCAATCAGCCCCAGCATTTT
TRBV6-5,-,TRBJ1-1,-,CASSYVERVWAFF,TGTGCCAGCAGTTACGTTGAAAGGGTTTGGGCTTTCTTT